This T cell receptor beta chain was captured in a study of cytomegalovirus exposure and HLA in healthy donors. Both 60 Vbeta primers and 13 Jbeta primers went into the PCR. Data came from immunoSEQ multiplex PCR; TCRdb stores just in-frame clones and leaves some out. This repertoire shows over 100,000 clones, approximately 60% found once; its top ten account for 2% to 2.5%. General study results and limits: Later work found most CMV-associated TCR beta chains apparently HLA-restricted. Most of the TCR beta V segments (in an earlier analysis) were productive either about 87% or about 30% of the time. A reported reduction in N-insertions relative to the roughly 640-donor mean was seen in an Asian-associated ancestry cluster in a later analysis. Only CMV serostatus was available as immune exposure information.

The table lists this clone with a few counts. Antigen specificity is unknown. The germline V gene encodes CDR1 SGHRS and CDR2 YFSETQ. Trimming shortened V by 4 bases and J by 9 bases, and 14 bases separated the two germline ends. The CDR3 spans 13 residues. Sequencing was done on a sample of PBMCs. The gene calls are TRBV5-1 and TRBJ2-1, with D possibly being TRBD2 (7 bases). The TCR was taken from a woman aged 25 to 45 in good health and CMV-seronegative. CDR3 residues: CASSPGLGGEQFF. CDR3 nucleotide sequence: TGCGCCAGCAGCCCCGGACTAGGGGGTGAGCAGTTCTTC. Looking up the rest from reference TRBV5-1 and TRBJ2-1 gives the full variable domain: KAGVTQTPRYLIKTRGQQVTLSCSPISGHRSVSWYQQTPGQGLQFLFEYFSETQRNKGNFPGRFSGRQFSNSRSEMNVSTLELGDSALYLCASSPGLGGEQFFGPGTRLTVL.